A single T cell receptor beta chain is shown here with its context. The antigen remains undetermined. The same CDR3 is also encoded by other DNA sequences in this sample. The data belong to a study of shared clonotypes between healthy human individuals. Study-level points and caveats: The study found lower generation probabilities in non-shared clonotypes than in those shared by all four donors. Among the subsets, naive ones generally showed larger estimated richness than memory ones. An effect of sequencing depth on clonotype sharing among donors was expected. Across a handful of donors, naive CD4 shared roughly 5.2%, naive CD8 3.5% to 4%, memory CD4 more than 2%, memory CD8 0.4% to 0.5%.

The CDR3 spans 13 residues. The V gene lost 0 bases and the J gene lost 3 bases, with 6 bases spanning the gap. Germline CDR1 is SGDLS and CDR2 is YYNGEE. CD45RO-negative, CCR7-selected cells formed the naive CD8 fraction, which excluded terminally differentiated effector memory CD45RA+ cells. Clones were read by immunoSEQ multiplex PCR, and TCRdb kept only the in-frame ones, dropping some. The data contain about 2 million clones, over 85% of them singletons. Sequenced material: naive CD8+ T cells sorted from blood. The chain is built from TRBV9 and TRBJ1-2; D not certain. The source of this sequence is a young man in good health. CDR3 protein: CASSVGTDYGYTF. Here the CDR3 DNA reads TGTGCCAGCAGCGTAGGGACGGACTATGGCTACACCTTC.